The rows below give T cell receptor beta chains drawn from one sample of a study of OX40 agonist ivuxolimab in advanced cancers. Here immunoSEQ multiplex PCR was the method, and the copy in TCRdb shows in-frame clones only, minus some. The repertoire includes 87,000 or so clones, just under 90% of them detected once, and 1.5% to 2% sits in the top ten. Sequencing was performed on CD4+ or CD8+ T cells sorted from blood, taken in a trial of the OX40 agonist ivuxolimab. These receptors were obtained from an adult with an advanced solid tumor such as melanoma, head and neck, liver or kidney cancer. Each CDR3 is given with its conserved first and last residue. The order of the fields is V gene, clone size, J gene, CDR3 length, D gene, CDR3 protein, CDR3 DNA. D genes are given only for firm matches. Expanded clones are given a class, and other clones once, few, many or no size at all.

TRBV5-1	NA	TRBJ2-3	15	TRBD2	CASSLGLAKADTQYF	TGCGCCAGCAGCCTGGGACTAGCGAAGGCAGATACGCAGTATTTT
TRBV5-5	NA	TRBJ2-2	15	NA	CASSLGTRTTGELFF	TGTGCCAGCAGCTTGGGAACCCGGACAACCGGGGAGCTGTTTTTT
TRBV7-8	NA	TRBJ2-1	15	TRBD2	CASTAGGPTRNEQFF	TGTGCCAGCACCGCGGGGGGACCTACCCGCAATGAGCAGTTCTTC
TRBV13	NA	TRBJ2-7	14	TRBD1	CASSPRDRAGEQYF	TGTGCCAGCAGCCCCCGCGACAGGGCGGGCGAGCAGTACTTC
TRBV7-6	NA	TRBJ2-1	14	NA	CASSLGGPGDEQFF	TGTGCCAGCAGCTTAGGGGGACCGGGGGATGAGCAGTTCTTC
TRBV7-9	once	TRBJ2-7	13	NA	CASSWDITGEQYF	TGTGCCAGCAGCTGGGACATTACAGGCGAGCAGTACTTC
TRBV7-9	NA	TRBJ2-1	13	NA	CASSLTLAGEQFF	TGTGCCAGCAGCTTAACGTTGGCAGGTGAGCAGTTCTTC
TRBV7-2	NA	TRBJ2-7	14	NA	CASSLDGRDGEQYF	TGTGCCAGCAGCTTAGACGGGAGAGACGGAGAGCAGTACTTC
TRBV7-9	NA	TRBJ2-3	15	NA	CASSLGGPSTDTQYF	TGTGCCAGCAGCTTAGGCGGGCCCTCCACAGATACGCAGTATTTT
TRBV11-3	NA	TRBJ2-2	14	NA	CASSLGVRAGELFF	TGTGCCAGCAGCCTGGGCGTGAGGGCCGGGGAGCTGTTTTTT
TRBV30	NA	TRBJ1-5	15	NA	CAWSATRGPGQPQHF	TGTGCCTGGAGTGCCACCCGGGGACCCGGTCAGCCCCAGCATTTT
TRBV6-5	NA	TRBJ2-7	13	NA	CASSSPGSYEQYF	TGTGCCAGCAGTTCCCCGGGCTCCTACGAGCAGTACTTC
TRBV5-6	NA	TRBJ2-3	16	NA	CASSLGGGPTPDTQYF	TGTGCCAGCAGCTTGGGTGGCGGACCCACCCCAGATACGCAGTATTTT
TRBV6-4	NA	TRBJ2-3	13	NA	CASSLTTTDTQYF	TGTGCCAGCAGCCTAACTACGACAGATACGCAGTATTTT
TRBV4-2	NA	TRBJ1-1	14	TRBD1	CASSQDRQGTEAFF	TGTGCCAGCAGCCAAGACAGACAGGGCACTGAAGCTTTCTTT
TRBV20-1	NA	TRBJ2-5	11	TRBD1	CSAYRGQTQYF	TGCAGTGCTTACAGGGGCCAGACCCAGTACTTC
TRBV30	NA	TRBJ2-7	15	NA	CAWSRTPGPNYEQYF	TGTGCCTGGAGTCGCACTCCGGGACCCAACTACGAGCAGTACTTC
TRBV18	NA	TRBJ1-4	15	NA	CASSSQEGVNEKLFF	TGTGCCAGCTCATCGCAAGAAGGAGTTAATGAAAAACTGTTTTTT
TRBV11-1	NA	TRBJ2-1	17	TRBD2	CASSLAASGGFKNEQFF	TGTGCCAGCAGCTTAGCAGCGAGCGGGGGTTTTAAGAATGAGCAGTTCTTC
TRBV15	NA	TRBJ2-3	14	TRBD2	CATGGRVFTDTQYF	TGTGCCACCGGCGGGAGGGTATTCACAGATACGCAGTATTTT
TRBV6-6	NA	TRBJ1-1	15	NA	CASSYSQGMNTEAFF	TGTGCCAGCAGTTACTCGCAGGGGATGAACACTGAAGCTTTCTTT
TRBV2	NA	TRBJ1-2	14	NA	CASSESAQGYGYTF	TGTGCCAGCAGTGAATCGGCGCAGGGCTATGGCTACACCTTC
TRBV25-1	NA	TRBJ2-5	15	TRBD2	CASSESGGDQETQYF	TGTGCCAGCAGTGAATCTGGGGGGGATCAAGAGACCCAGTACTTC
TRBV2	NA	TRBJ2-5	11	NA	CASRYQETQYF	TGTGCCAGCAGGTACCAAGAGACCCAGTACTTC
TRBV11-2	NA	TRBJ2-1	14	NA	CASSPTTSSDEQFF	TGTGCCAGCAGCCCGACTACTAGCTCGGATGAGCAGTTCTTC
TRBV7-9	NA	TRBJ2-3	18	NA	CASSLVGEVRPFTDTQYF	TGTGCCAGCAGCTTAGTCGGCGAGGTACGGCCATTCACAGATACGCAGTATTTT
TRBV11-2	once	TRBJ2-5	16	NA	CASSKYLDLDGETQYF	TGTGCCAGCAGCAAATATTTAGACTTGGACGGGGAGACCCAGTACTTC
TRBV6-6	once	TRBJ1-3	15	NA	CASRTGPQEGNTIYF	TGTGCCAGCAGAACAGGTCCTCAAGAAGGAAACACCATATATTTT